The 31 T cell receptor beta chains presented below share a single source sample, sequenced in a study of T cells in Graves' hyperthyroidism and ophthalmopathy. There were TCR beta CDR3 regions amplified from RNA transcripts. The HTBI primer set drove a first-round RT-PCR of the TCR CDR3. TCRdb independently ran MiXCR on the multiplex PCR reads; one entry per CDR3 protein. The sample yields under 450,000 distinct CDR3 sequences, 15% to 18% seen once. Sample: blood. The receptors were gathered from a woman aged 18-30 years with Graves' hyperthyroidism.

This clonotype was observed at least ten times. The chain's CDR3 is CASSDPTTGAVYEQYF. The CDR3 region has the DNA TGCGCCAGCAGTGACCCGACGACAGGCGCTGTCTACGAGCAGTACTTC. The chain is built from TRBV10-1 and TRBJ2-7; possible D gene TRBD1, 6 bases. Trimming left V 3 bases short and J 3 bases short, with 18 bases between. The CDR3 covers 16 residues. Germline-derived CDR1 and CDR2 are WNHNN and SYGVQD (reference sequence).

Many counts were recorded for this clonotype. The chain's CDR3 is CASSSGQGGRLAKNIQYF. Written as DNA, the CDR3 is TGTGCCAGCAGTTCTGGACAGGGGGGGAGGCTAGCCAAAAACATTCAGTACTTC. The chain couples TRBV6-1 to TRBJ2-4; 10 nucleotides align to TRBD1. The CDR3 sequence is 18 residues long. The junction had 10 bases not matched to a gene; V was cut back by 5 bases and J by 0 bases. In germline, CDR1 is MNHNS, CDR2 SASEGT.

There are many counts of this clonotype. The CDR3 loop is CASSPRQGTDTQYF. In DNA, the CDR3 is TGTGCCAGCAGCCCAAGACAGGGAACAGATACGCAGTATTTT. The chain carries TRBV9 and TRBJ2-3; 7 bases align to TRBD1. This CDR3 comprises 14 residues. The germline CDR1 and CDR2 sequences are SGDLS and YYNGEE. Unmatched junction bases numbered 5, after V lost 4 bases and J lost 3 bases.

This clonotype was recorded many times. V is TRBV6-5 and J is TRBJ1-2, with D perhaps matching TRBD1 (5 bases). Per germline, CDR1 MNHEY and CDR2 SVGAGI. Trimming removed 7 bases at V and 4 bases at J, with 16 bases between. The CDR3 totals 14 residues. CDR3 residues: CASIYSGDPYGYTF. As DNA, the CDR3 is TGTGCCAGCATCTACTCGGGGGACCCCTATGGCTACACCTTC.

The sample holds many counts of this clonotype. The V gene is TRBV30, the J gene TRBJ1-3, with D unresolved. The CDR3 runs to 16 residues. Germline V gene sequence: CDR1 GTSNPN, CDR2 SVGIG (reference sequence). With 0 bases removed from V and 2 bases from J, the gap between germline ends came to 14 bases. CDR3 sequence reads: CAWSVQWREPGNTIYF. The CDR3 nucleotides read TGTGCCTGGAGTGTTCAGTGGAGGGAACCTGGAAACACCATATATTTT.

The gene calls are TRBV27 and TRBJ2-7; 16 positions agree with TRBD2. There are 17 residues in the CDR3. V trimming: 8 bases; J trimming: 4 bases; junction bases outside the gene matches: 11. Germline CDR1 and CDR2: MNHEY and SMNVEV (reference sequence). For the CDR3, the DNA is TGTGCCAGCTCACCCGGGACTAGCGGGAGGGCCAATTACGAGCAGTACTTC. This sequence encodes CASSPGTSGRANYEQYF.

This rearrangement joins TRBV19 to TRBJ2-5; 8 nucleotides line up with TRBD2. The germline gives CDR1 LNHDA, CDR2 SQIVND (reference sequence). There are 16 residues in the CDR3. The junction had 4 bases not matched to a gene; V was cut back by 0 bases and J by 1 base. The CDR3 here is CASSIERTSGQETQYF. The CDR3 DNA is TGTGCCAGTAGTATAGAACGAACTAGCGGCCAAGAGACCCAGTACTTC.

V is TRBV7-8 and J is TRBJ2-5, with TRBD2 matching over 8 bases. Germline values: CDR1 SGHVS, CDR2 FQNEAQ. The CDR3 contains 16 residues. V gave up 1 base and J gave up 2 bases; unmatched junction bases: 6. CDR3 in amino acids: CASSLVVGGGQETQYF. CDR3 coding DNA: TGTGCCAGCAGCTTAGTGGTCGGCGGGGGGCAAGAGACCCAGTACTTC. Full variable domain (missing parts from reference TRBV7-8 and TRBJ2-5): GAGVSQSPRYKVAKRGQDVALRCDPISGHVSLFWYQQALGQGPEFLTYFQNEAQLDKSGLPSDRFFAERPEGSVSTLKIQRTQQEDSAVYLCASSLVVGGGQETQYFGPGTRLLVL.

This clonotype appeared many times. J is TRBJ2-7 and V is TRBV20-1, with a tentative D call TRBD1 (6 bases). Germline CDR1 reads DFQATT; CDR2 reads SNEGSKA (reference sequence). V dropped 5 bases and J dropped 10 bases, with 21 bases sitting between them. This CDR3 has 13 residues. CDR3 region: CSALGDTHFVQYF. Written as DNA, the CDR3 is TGCAGTGCTTTGGGGGACACTCATTTCGTTCAGTACTTC.

The chain links TRBV11-1 to TRBJ1-1; 8 positions agree with TRBD1. V was clipped by 5 bases and J by 6 bases; unmatched bases: 14. Germline V gene lookup returns CDR1 SGHAT and CDR2 FQDESV (reference sequence). This CDR3 is 16 amino acids long. The chain's CDR3 is CASSQDRENSISEAFF. CDR3 bases: TGTGCCAGCAGCCAGGACAGGGAAAATAGTATCTCTGAAGCTTTCTTT.

Many counts were recorded for this clonotype. The chain employs TRBV10-3 and TRBJ1-2; D possibly corresponds to TRBD1 (5 bases). Germline CDR1 reads ENHRY; CDR2 reads SYGVKD. The CDR3 is 16 residues long. Trimming stripped 6 bases from V and 0 bases from J, with 17 bases between. The CDR3 spells CAIRTGTSRANYGYTF. CDR3 bases: TGTGCCATCAGGACCGGGACGTCTAGAGCTAACTATGGCTACACCTTC.

A few counts support this clonotype. This may arise from a read error, as a much more abundant clone is one base away. The chain carries TRBV3-1 and TRBJ2-3, with D hard to call. This CDR3 has 14 residues. Germline V gene sequence: CDR1 LGHDT, CDR2 YNNKEL (reference sequence). The CDR3 sequence is CVSSPQLLGDTQYF. The CDR3 region has the DNA TGTGTCAGCAGCCCCCAGCTGCTTGGGGATACGCAGTATTTT.

This clonotype was observed at least ten times. The chain carries TRBV24-1 and TRBJ2-5, with a tentative D call TRBD2 (6 bases). Between the trimmed V and J ends, which lost 7 bases and 1 base, there was a span of 15 bases. Germline CDR1 is KGHDR and CDR2 is SFDVKD. The CDR3 runs to 15 residues. DNA of the CDR3: TGTGCCACCAGCCATACGGGGGACCCCCAAGAGACCCAGTACTTC. This codes for CATSHTGDPQETQYF.

The sample holds many counts of this clonotype. This sequence joins TRBV7-9 and TRBJ1-4; 8 bases are a match to TRBD1. J gave up 8 bases and V 4 bases, and 9 bases lay outside the gene matches. Germline CDR1 SEHNR, CDR2 FQNEAQ (reference sequence). CDR3 length: 15 residues. The CDR3: CASSSFGTGREKLFF. CDR3 sequence (DNA): TGTGCCAGCAGCTCGTTTGGGACAGGCCGGGAAAAACTGTTTTTT.

Many counts were recorded for this clonotype. J is TRBJ2-4 and V is TRBV11-3, with 7 bases fitting TRBD2. Per germline, CDR1 SGHNT and CDR2 YENEEA. The CDR3 totals 15 residues. Losses at the gene ends were 4 bases for V and 0 bases for J; bases not matched to a gene: 3. In DNA, the CDR3 is TGTGCCAGCAGCTCACGCGGGGGAGCCAAAAACATTCAGTACTTC. Its translation: CASSSRGGAKNIQYF.

This clonotype was found many times. The chain carries TRBV6-1 and TRBJ1-2, with unresolved D. CDR1 is MNHNS and CDR2 is SASEGT in the germline V gene. The CDR3 spans 13 residues. Trimming stripped 6 bases from V and 8 bases from J, with 16 bases between. CDR3 DNA: TGTGCCAGCAGCCCCCGCCGGAAAGAAGGCTACACCTTC. Its protein is CASSPRRKEGYTF.

This clonotype has at least ten counts. The chain carries TRBV20-1 and TRBJ2-1, with 9 nucleotides matching TRBD2. Germline V lookup: CDR1 DFQATT, CDR2 SNEGSKA (reference sequence). The CDR3 length is 13 residues. With V trimmed by 4 bases and J by 8 bases, 6 bases remained unmatched. The CDR3 DNA reads as TGCAGTGCTACGGCGGGAGGGCGCCATGAGCAGTTCTTC. It encodes CSATAGGRHEQFF.

In its sample, this clonotype was seen many times. The rearrangement uses TRBV4-1 and TRBJ1-2; unclear D gene. V dropped 4 bases and J dropped 1 base, with 10 bases sitting between them. This CDR3 has 14 amino acids. CDR1 is MGHRA, CDR2 YSYEKL, per germline. The CDR3: CASSPSPVNYGYTF. DNA of the CDR3: TGCGCCAGCAGCCCATCCCCCGTTAACTATGGCTACACCTTC.

This clonotype has at least ten counts. V and J are TRBV20-1 and TRBJ2-1, with 7 bases matching TRBD2. CDR1 is DFQATT, CDR2 SNEGSKA, per germline (reference sequence). V trimming: 0 bases; J trimming: 7 bases; junction bases outside the gene matches: 12. This CDR3 is built from 16 residues. The CDR3 sequence is CSARDSLAGDGNEQFF. The CDR3, as DNA: TGCAGTGCTAGAGATTCCCTGGCGGGAGATGGGAATGAGCAGTTCTTC.

Comment on this clonotype: A read error may be the cause here, since a much bigger clone is one base away. This sequence joins TRBV7-2 and TRBJ2-7, with 8 bases fitting TRBD2. Germline trimming cut 5 bases from V and 2 bases from J; bases unmatched to any gene: 14. CDR3 length: 17 amino acids. Germline loops: CDR1 SGHTA, CDR2 FQGNSA. Written as DNA, the CDR3 is TGTGCCAGCAGCCATCATATCAGCGGGGGTAACCCCTACGAGCAGTACTTC. It translates to CASSHHISGGNPYEQYF.

This clonotype was recorded many times. The rearrangement joins TRBV5-1 to TRBJ2-7; 9 nucleotides match TRBD1. V lost 3 bases, J lost 6 bases, and 13 bases stayed unmatched. The CDR3 has 16 amino acids. Per the germline V gene, CDR1 is SGHRS and CDR2 is YFSETQ. CDR3 nucleotide sequence: TGCGCCAGCAGCTCGGGACAGGGCATCAACTTAATCGAGCAGTACTTC. Its translation: CASSSGQGINLIEQYF.

This clonotype was found many times. The rearrangement links TRBV6-6 to TRBJ2-7; 8 bases fit TRBD2. The CDR3 totals 18 residues. V shed 0 bases, J shed 3 bases, and the junction held 13 bases outside the gene matches. Germline V CDR1 and CDR2: MNHNY, SVGAGI (reference sequence). CDR3 sequence (DNA): TGTGCCAGCAGTTACTCCGGGACTAGTGGCCCGGGGATCTACGAGCAGTACTTC. Amino acids: CASSYSGTSGPGIYEQYF.

The sample holds many counts of this clonotype. The V gene is TRBV29-1, the J gene TRBJ1-2; a possible D gene is TRBD1 (5 bases). Germline V CDR1 and CDR2: SQVTM, ANQGSEA. The CDR3 is 13 amino acids. V was trimmed by 7 bases and J by 8 bases, leaving 20 bases between them. CDR3 in amino acids: CSATGAYMRGYTF. Here the CDR3 DNA reads TGCAGCGCTACCGGGGCTTATATGCGGGGCTACACCTTC.

This clonotype was recorded at least ten times. The chain recombines TRBV3-1 with TRBJ2-7; D could derive from TRBD1 or TRBD2 (6 bases each). V was pared by 3 bases and J by 0 bases, with 9 bases between. The germline V gene encodes CDR1 LGHDT and CDR2 YNNKEL (reference sequence). The CDR3 spans 14 residues. The CDR3 sequence: CASSQEGGSYEQYF. The CDR3, as DNA: TGTGCCAGCAGCCAGGAGGGGGGCTCCTACGAGCAGTACTTC.

In this sample, this clonotype turned up many times. V usage is TRBV18 and J usage is TRBJ2-7; weak D call: TRBD1 (5 bases). V was clipped by 0 bases and J by 2 bases, with 11 bases between them. In germline, CDR1 is KGHSH, CDR2 LQKENI. The CDR3 covers 15 residues. In DNA, the CDR3 is TGTGCCAGCTCACCACCGGGCAGGACAACCTACGAGCAGTACTTC. Translated: CASSPPGRTTYEQYF. The variable domain in full, with the rest retrieved from reference TRBV18 and TRBJ2-7, is NAGVMQNPRHLVRRRGQEARLRCSPMKGHSHVYWYRQLPEEGLKFMVYLQKENIIDESGMPKERFSAEFPKEGPSILRIQQVVRGDSAAYFCASSPPGRTTYEQYFGPGTRLTVT.

The sample holds many counts of this clonotype. This rearrangement joins TRBV27 to TRBJ1-3; D might be TRBD1 (5 bases). Looked up from germline, CDR1 is MNHEY and CDR2 is SMNVEV (reference sequence). Trimming took off 2 bases at V and 4 bases at J, with 18 bases between the two ends. The CDR3 consists of 17 residues. For the CDR3, the DNA is TGTGCCAGCAGTTTAACCCCCAGCAGGGTTGGGGGAAACACCATATATTTT. Its protein product is CASSLTPSRVGGNTIYF.

V and J are TRBV18 and TRBJ2-1; tentatively, D is TRBD1 (6 bases). The CDR3 runs 14 residues. The germline CDR1 and CDR2 sequences are KGHSH and LQKENI. Trimming stripped 3 bases from V and 4 bases from J, with 10 bases between. This CDR3 reads CASSPGQTYNEQFF. The CDR3 DNA follows: TGTGCCAGCTCACCGGGACAAACATACAATGAGCAGTTCTTC.

The chain is built from TRBV7-7 and TRBJ2-1; D gene ambiguous. Per germline, CDR1 SSHAT and CDR2 FNYEAQ (reference sequence). Trimming cost V 4 bases and J 0 bases, with 13 bases left between them. CDR3 length: 16 amino acids. The CDR3 spells CASSYSPSSSYNEQFF. The DNA for the CDR3 is TGTGCCAGCAGCTACAGTCCCTCTAGCTCCTACAATGAGCAGTTCTTC.

This clonotype appeared many times. The chain uses TRBV6-1 and TRBJ1-5; D not certain. Trimming shortened V by 10 bases and J by 0 bases, and 13 bases separated the two germline ends. This CDR3 has 14 amino acids. Germline V gives CDR1 MNHNS, CDR2 SASEGT. The CDR3, as DNA: TGTGCCAAGGCCGCGGTTTCTAGCAATCAGCCCCAGCATTTT. Translation: CAKAAVSSNQPQHF.

This clonotype has just one count. At one boundary the junction diverges from the germline segment, which might be a read error. The genes are TRBV6-2 or TRBV6-3 and TRBJ2-2; 13 nucleotides line up with TRBD2. CDR3 length equals 16 residues. Germline CDR1 and CDR2: MNHEY and SVGEGT. CDR3: CASARLAGGDTGELVF. The DNA of the CDR3 is TGTGCCAGCGCACGACTAGCGGGAGGAGACACCGGGGAGCTGGTTTTT.

The rearrangement links TRBV9 to TRBJ1-6; D is possibly TRBD1 (5 bases). Germline V gene data show CDR1 as SGDLS and CDR2 as YYNGEE. This CDR3 is built from 13 residues. Deletions cut 7 bases from V and 4 bases from J, with 9 bases between. The CDR3 here is CASGTVYNSPLHF. CDR3 DNA: TGTGCCAGCGGGACGGTTTATAATTCACCCCTCCACTTT. The full variable domain, completed using reference TRBV9 and TRBJ1-6, is DSGVTQTPKHLITATGQRVTLRCSPRSGDLSVYWYQQSLDQGLQFLIQYYNGEERAKGNILERFSAQQFPDLHSELNLSSLELGDSALYFCASGTVYNSPLHFGNGTRLTVT.